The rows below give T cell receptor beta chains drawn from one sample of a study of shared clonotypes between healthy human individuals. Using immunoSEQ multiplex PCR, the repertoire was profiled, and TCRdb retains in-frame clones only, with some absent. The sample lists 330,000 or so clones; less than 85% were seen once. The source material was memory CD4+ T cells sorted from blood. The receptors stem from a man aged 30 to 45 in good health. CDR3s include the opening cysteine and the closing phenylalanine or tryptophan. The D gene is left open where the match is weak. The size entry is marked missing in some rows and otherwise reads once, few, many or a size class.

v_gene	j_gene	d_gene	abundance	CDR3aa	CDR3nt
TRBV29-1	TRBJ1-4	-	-	CSVGVAEKLFF	TGCAGCGTCGGGGTCGCCGAAAAACTGTTTTTT
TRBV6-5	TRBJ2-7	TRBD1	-	CASSKGTGPYEQYF	TGTGCCAGCAGCAAAGGGACAGGGCCCTACGAGCAGTACTTC
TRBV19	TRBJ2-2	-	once	CASSIRGPNTGELFF	TGTGCCAGTAGTATACGAGGACCGAACACCGGGGAGCTGTTTTTT
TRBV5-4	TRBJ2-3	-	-	CASSTTSTDTQYF	TGTGCCAGCAGCACCACTAGCACAGATACGCAGTATTTT
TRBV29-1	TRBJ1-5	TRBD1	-	CSVGDSRDQPQHF	TGCAGCGTGGGGGACAGTCGAGATCAGCCCCAGCATTTT
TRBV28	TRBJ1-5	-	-	CASSPFGGTGNQPQHF	TGTGCCAGCAGCCCATTCGGGGGAACCGGCAATCAGCCCCAGCATTTT
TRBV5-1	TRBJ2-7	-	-	CASSSATGTAEQYF	TGCGCCAGCAGCTCGGCAACAGGGACCGCCGAGCAGTACTTC
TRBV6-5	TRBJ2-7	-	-	CASSSGKQYF	TGTGCCAGCAGTTCGGGGAAGCAGTACTTC
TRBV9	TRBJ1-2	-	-	CASSVSPVTHYGYTF	TGTGCCAGCAGCGTATCCCCGGTGACCCACTATGGCTACACCTTC
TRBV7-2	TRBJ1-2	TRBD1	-	CASSLTPGQGYGYTF	TGTGCCAGCAGCTTAACTCCGGGACAGGGATATGGCTACACCTTC
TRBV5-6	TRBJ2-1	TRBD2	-	CASSFSSLAGGWNEQFF	TGTGCCAGCAGCTTCTCCTCCCTAGCGGGAGGTTGGAATGAGCAGTTCTTC
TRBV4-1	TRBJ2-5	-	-	CASSQVIYGGETQYF	TGCGCCAGCAGCCAAGTGATTTACGGCGGGGAGACCCAGTACTTC
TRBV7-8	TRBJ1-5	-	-	CASSFVRGSNQPQHF	TGTGCCAGCAGCTTTGTTAGGGGGAGCAATCAGCCCCAGCATTTT
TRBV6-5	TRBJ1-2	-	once	CASSSRHGQPYGYTF	TGTGCCAGCAGTTCCAGGCATGGACAGCCCTATGGCTACACCTTC
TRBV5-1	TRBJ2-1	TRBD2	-	CASSYLAGPPNEQFF	TGCGCCAGCAGCTATCTAGCGGGTCCCCCCAATGAGCAGTTCTTC
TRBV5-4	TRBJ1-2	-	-	CASSTRTGPYYGYTF	TGTGCCAGCAGCACTCGGACCGGACCTTACTATGGCTACACCTTC
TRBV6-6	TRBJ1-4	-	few	CASSIHLGEKLFF	TGTGCCAGCAGTATTCACTTGGGTGAAAAACTGTTTTTT
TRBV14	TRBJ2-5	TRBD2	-	CASSPGLAGGPRETQYF	TGTGCCAGCAGCCCCGGACTAGCGGGAGGGCCCCGAGAGACCCAGTACTTC
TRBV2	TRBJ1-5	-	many	CASSQEVRQPQHF	TGTGCCAGCAGTCAAGAGGTACGGCAGCCCCAGCATTTT
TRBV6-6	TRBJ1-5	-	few	CASRPRSGGHQPQHF	TGTGCCAGCAGGCCTCGGAGTGGGGGCCATCAGCCCCAGCATTTT
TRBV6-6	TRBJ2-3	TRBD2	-	CANNGGNTDTQYF	TGTGCCAACAACGGGGGGAACACAGATACGCAGTATTTT
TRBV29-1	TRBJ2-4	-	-	CSVGPGYGIQYF	TGCAGCGTGGGTCCGGGCTACGGCATTCAGTACTTC
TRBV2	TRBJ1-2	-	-	CASSERPHYGYTF	TGTGCCAGCAGTGAACGGCCCCACTATGGCTACACCTTC
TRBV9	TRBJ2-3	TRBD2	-	CASSVGRLAGAHSTDTQYF	TGTGCCAGCAGCGTAGGGCGACTAGCGGGCGCACACAGCACAGATACGCAGTATTTT
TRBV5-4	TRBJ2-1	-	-	CASSTTQYNEQFF	TGTGCCAGCAGTACTACCCAGTACAATGAGCAGTTCTTC
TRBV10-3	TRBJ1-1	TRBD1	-	CAISTKTGQGASTEAFF	TGTGCCATCAGTACGAAAACGGGACAGGGGGCGAGTACTGAAGCTTTCTTT
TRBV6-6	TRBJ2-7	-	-	CASSDSGFYEQYF	TGTGCCAGCAGCGACAGTGGATTCTACGAGCAGTACTTC
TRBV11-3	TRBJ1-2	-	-	CASSRPGGRGYTF	TGTGCCAGCAGTCGTCCGGGGGGTCGTGGCTACACCTTC
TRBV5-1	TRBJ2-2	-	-	CASSLSVSGELFF	TGCGCCAGCAGCTTGTCAGTTTCGGGGGAGCTGTTTTTT
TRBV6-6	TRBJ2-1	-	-	CASRRPTQYNEQFF	TGTGCCAGCAGGAGACCGACACAATACAATGAGCAGTTCTTC
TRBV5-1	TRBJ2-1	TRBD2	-	CASSNPGLAGGDNEQFF	TGCGCCAGCAGCAACCCGGGACTAGCGGGAGGGGACAATGAGCAGTTCTTC
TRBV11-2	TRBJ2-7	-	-	CASTFLTQGGDEQYF	TGTGCCAGCACCTTCTTGACACAGGGCGGGGACGAGCAGTACTTC
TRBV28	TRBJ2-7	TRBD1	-	CASSSIPQNRGYYEQYF	TGTGCCAGCAGTTCGATCCCACAAAACAGGGGCTACTACGAGCAGTACTTC
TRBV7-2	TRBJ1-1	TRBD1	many	CASSRDRGRGWAAEAFF	TGTGCCAGCAGCCGGGACAGGGGAAGGGGCTGGGCGGCTGAAGCTTTCTTT
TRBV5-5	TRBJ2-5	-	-	CASRHSSHQETQYF	TGTGCCAGCAGACATTCAAGTCATCAAGAGACCCAGTACTTC
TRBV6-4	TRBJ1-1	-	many	CASSDTSRGTEAFF	TGTGCCAGCAGTGACACAAGCCGAGGCACTGAAGCTTTCTTT
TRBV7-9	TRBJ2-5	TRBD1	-	CASSPGTAYQETQYF	TGTGCCAGCAGCCCGGGGACAGCGTACCAAGAGACCCAGTACTTC
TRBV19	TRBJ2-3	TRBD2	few	CASSTSGSTDTQYF	TGTGCCAGTAGTACCAGCGGGAGTACGGATACGCAGTATTTT
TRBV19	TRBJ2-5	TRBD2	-	CASSIYSGSIETQYF	TGTGCCAGTAGTATTTATAGCGGGAGTATAGAGACCCAGTACTTC
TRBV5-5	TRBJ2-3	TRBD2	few	CASMPIAGAGSRTDTQYF	TGTGCCAGCATGCCTATAGCGGGAGCCGGGTCGCGCACAGATACGCAGTATTTT
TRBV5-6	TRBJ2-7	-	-	CASSLETYSYEQYF	TGTGCCAGCAGCTTGGAGACTTACTCCTACGAGCAGTACTTC
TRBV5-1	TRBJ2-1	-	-	CASSSNWNNEQFF	TGCGCCAGCAGCTCTAACTGGAACAATGAGCAGTTCTTC
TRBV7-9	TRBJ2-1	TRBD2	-	CASSPASGRALEQFF	TGTGCCAGCAGCCCAGCTAGCGGGAGGGCCCTTGAGCAGTTCTTC
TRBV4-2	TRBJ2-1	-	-	CASSREAGGNEQFF	TGTGCCAGCAGCCGGGAGGCAGGGGGGAATGAGCAGTTCTTC
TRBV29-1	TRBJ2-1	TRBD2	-	CSVGLAAYNEQFF	TGCAGCGTGGGACTAGCGGCGTACAATGAGCAGTTCTTC
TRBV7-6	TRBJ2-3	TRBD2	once	CASSLGVAGGPRTDTQYF	TGTGCCAGCAGCTTAGGGGTAGCGGGAGGGCCGAGAACAGATACGCAGTATTTT
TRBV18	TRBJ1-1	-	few	CASSPLGGEAFF	TGTGCCAGCTCACCACTGGGTGGTGAAGCTTTCTTT
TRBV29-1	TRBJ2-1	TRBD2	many	CSVEPGGSFYNEQFF	TGCAGCGTTGAACCGGGAGGCTCCTTTTACAATGAGCAGTTCTTC
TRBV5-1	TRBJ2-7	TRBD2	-	CASSSGGSSYEQYF	TGCGCCAGCAGCTCGGGCGGGAGCTCCTACGAGCAGTACTTC